The TCR beta chain described here comes from a study of blood T cell repertoires in COVID-19. Whole-study context: T cells, B-cell-depleted T cells, or PBMCs provided the cDNA or gDNA that served as material.

As originally analysed: Estimates of nucleated cell counts were drawn from the amplification of reference gene primers. Generated by immunoSEQ multiplex PCR, the TCRdb table keeps only in-frame clones and is missing some. That table furnishes V, J and clone size, whereas the DNA furnished D and trimming. The sample carries 200,000 or so clones, roughly 80% recorded once. The CDR3 contains 16 residues. The germline V gene encodes CDR1 SGHTA and CDR2 FQGNSA. Germline trimming cut 3 bases from V and 2 bases from J; bases unmatched to any gene: 4. This clone appeared a single time. The sequencing input was peripheral blood. The chain is built from TRBV7-2 and TRBJ1-3; 10 nucleotides match TRBD1. This sequence originates from a human donor in a cohort sampled during active COVID-19. CDR3 coding DNA: TGTGCCAGCAGCTTTGATGGGACAGGGGCTGGAAACACCATATATTTT. This codes for CASSFDGTGAGNTIYF.